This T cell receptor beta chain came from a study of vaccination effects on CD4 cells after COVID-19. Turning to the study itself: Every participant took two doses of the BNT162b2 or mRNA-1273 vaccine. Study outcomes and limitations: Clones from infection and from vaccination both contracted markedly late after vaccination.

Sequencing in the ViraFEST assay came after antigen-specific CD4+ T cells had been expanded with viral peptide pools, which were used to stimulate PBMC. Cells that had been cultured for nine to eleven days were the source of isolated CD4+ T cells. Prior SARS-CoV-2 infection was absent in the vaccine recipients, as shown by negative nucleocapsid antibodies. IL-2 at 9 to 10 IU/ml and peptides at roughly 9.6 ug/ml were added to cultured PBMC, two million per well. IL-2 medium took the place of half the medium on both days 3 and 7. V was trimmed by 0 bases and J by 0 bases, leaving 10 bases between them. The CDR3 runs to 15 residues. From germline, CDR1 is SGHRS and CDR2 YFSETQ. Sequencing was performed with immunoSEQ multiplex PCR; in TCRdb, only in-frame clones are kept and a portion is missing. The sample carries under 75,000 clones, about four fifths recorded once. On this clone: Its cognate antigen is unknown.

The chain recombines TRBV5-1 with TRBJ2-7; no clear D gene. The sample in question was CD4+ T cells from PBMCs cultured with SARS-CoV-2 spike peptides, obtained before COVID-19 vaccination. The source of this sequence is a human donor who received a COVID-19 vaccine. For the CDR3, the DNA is TGCGCCAGCAGCTTGGCCGGAAGGAGCTCCTACGAGCAGTACGTC. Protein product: CASSLAGRSSYEQYV.